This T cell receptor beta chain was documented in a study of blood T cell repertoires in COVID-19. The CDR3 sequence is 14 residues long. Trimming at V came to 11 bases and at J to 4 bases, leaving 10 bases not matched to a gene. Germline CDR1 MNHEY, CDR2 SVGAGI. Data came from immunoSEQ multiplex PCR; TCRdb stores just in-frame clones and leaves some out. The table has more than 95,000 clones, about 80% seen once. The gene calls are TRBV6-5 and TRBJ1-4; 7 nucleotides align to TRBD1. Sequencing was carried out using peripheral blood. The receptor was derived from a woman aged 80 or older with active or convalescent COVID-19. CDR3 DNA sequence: TGTGCCGCATCCCCGGGACAGCATAATGAAAAACTGTTTTTT. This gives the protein CAASPGQHNEKLFF.